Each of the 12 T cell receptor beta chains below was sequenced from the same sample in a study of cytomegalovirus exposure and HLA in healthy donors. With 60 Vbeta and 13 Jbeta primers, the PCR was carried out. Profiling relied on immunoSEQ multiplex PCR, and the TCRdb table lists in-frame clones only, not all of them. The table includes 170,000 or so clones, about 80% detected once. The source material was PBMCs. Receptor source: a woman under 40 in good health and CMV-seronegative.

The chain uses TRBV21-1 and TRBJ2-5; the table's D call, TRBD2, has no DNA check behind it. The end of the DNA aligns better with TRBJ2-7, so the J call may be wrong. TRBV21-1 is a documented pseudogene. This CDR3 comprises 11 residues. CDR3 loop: CASSSFYEQYF. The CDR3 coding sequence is TGTGCCAGCAGCTCATTCTACGAGCAGTACTTC.

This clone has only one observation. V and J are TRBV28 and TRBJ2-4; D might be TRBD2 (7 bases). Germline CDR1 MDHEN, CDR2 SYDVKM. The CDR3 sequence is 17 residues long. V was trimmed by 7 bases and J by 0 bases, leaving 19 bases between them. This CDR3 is CASTLGGGYRAKNIQYF. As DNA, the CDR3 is TGTGCCAGCACCCTAGGGGGGGGGTACAGAGCCAAAAACATTCAGTACTTC.

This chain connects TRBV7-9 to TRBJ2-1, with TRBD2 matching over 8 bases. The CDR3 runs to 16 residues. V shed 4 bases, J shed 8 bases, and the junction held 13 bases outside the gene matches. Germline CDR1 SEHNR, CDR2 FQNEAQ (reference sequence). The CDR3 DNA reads TGTGCCAGCAGCTCCGGACCGGGAGGGGCGGGCCATGAGCAGTTCTTC. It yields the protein CASSSGPGGAGHEQFF.

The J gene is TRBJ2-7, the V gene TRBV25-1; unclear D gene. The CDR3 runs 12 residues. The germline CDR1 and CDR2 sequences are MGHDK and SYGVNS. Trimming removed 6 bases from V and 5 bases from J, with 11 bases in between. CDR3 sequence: CASRRDINEQYF. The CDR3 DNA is TGTGCCAGCAGACGAGACATCAACGAGCAGTACTTC.

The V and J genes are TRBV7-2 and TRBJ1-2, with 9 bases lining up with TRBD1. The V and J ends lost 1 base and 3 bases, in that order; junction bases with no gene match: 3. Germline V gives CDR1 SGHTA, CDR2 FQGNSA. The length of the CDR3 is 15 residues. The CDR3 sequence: CASSLGTGVDYGYTF. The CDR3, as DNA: TGTGCCAGCAGCTTAGGGACAGGGGTTGACTATGGCTACACCTTC.

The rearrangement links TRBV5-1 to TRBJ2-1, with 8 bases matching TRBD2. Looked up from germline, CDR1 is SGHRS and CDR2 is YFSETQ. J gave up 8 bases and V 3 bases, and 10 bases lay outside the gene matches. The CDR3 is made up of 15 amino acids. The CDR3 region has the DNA TGCGCCAGCAGCTCCCTGTCGGGAGGGCCAGATGAGCAGTTCTTC. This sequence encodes CASSSLSGGPDEQFF.

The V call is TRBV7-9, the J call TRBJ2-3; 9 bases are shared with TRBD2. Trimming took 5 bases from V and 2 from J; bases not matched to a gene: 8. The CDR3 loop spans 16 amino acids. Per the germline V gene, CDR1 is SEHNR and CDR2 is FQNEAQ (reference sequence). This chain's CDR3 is CASSPGLASLTDTQYF. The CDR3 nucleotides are TGTGCCAGCAGCCCTGGACTAGCGAGCCTCACAGATACGCAGTATTTT.

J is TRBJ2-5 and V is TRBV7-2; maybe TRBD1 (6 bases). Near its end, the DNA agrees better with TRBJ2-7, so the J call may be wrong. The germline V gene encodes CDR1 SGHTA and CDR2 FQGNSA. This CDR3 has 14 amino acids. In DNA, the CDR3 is TGTGCCAGCAGCATGACAGGAAAGGCCTACGAGCAGTACTTC. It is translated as CASSMTGKAYEQYF.

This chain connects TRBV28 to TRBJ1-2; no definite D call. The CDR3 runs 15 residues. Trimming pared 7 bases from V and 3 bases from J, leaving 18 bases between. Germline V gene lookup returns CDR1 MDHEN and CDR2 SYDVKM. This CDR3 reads CASTHPAGRDYGYTF. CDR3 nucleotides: TGTGCCAGCACCCACCCGGCCGGGAGGGACTATGGCTACACCTTC.

CDR3 in amino acids: CAWSKRGLAGLETQYF. The CDR3 region has the DNA TGTGCCTGGAGTAAACGGGGACTAGCGGGACTCGAGACCCAGTACTTC. The chain links TRBV30 to TRBJ2-5, with 13 positions matching TRBD2. Germline CDR1 is GTSNPN and CDR2 is SVGIG (reference sequence). The trim removed 2 bases at V and 5 bases at J, leaving 8 bases unmatched. CDR3 length equals 16 residues.

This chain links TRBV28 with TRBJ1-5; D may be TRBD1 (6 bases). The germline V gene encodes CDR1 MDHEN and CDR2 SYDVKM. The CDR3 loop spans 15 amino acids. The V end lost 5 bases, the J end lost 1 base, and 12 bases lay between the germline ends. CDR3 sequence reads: CASSPTGRSNQPQHF. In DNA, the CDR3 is TGTGCCAGCAGTCCTACAGGGAGAAGCAATCAGCCCCAGCATTTT.

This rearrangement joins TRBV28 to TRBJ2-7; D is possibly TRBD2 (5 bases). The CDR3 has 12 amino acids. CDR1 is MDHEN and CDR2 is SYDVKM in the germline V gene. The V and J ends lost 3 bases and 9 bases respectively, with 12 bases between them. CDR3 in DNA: TGTGCCAGCAGTTTTGAGGGTTGGGGGCAGTACTTC. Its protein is CASSFEGWGQYF. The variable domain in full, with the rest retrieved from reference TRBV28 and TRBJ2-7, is DVKVTQSSRYLVKRTGEKVFLECVQDMDHENMFWYRQDPGLGLRLIYFSYDVKMKEKGDIPEGYSVSREKKERFSLILESASTNQTSMYLCASSFEGWGQYFGPGTRLTVT.